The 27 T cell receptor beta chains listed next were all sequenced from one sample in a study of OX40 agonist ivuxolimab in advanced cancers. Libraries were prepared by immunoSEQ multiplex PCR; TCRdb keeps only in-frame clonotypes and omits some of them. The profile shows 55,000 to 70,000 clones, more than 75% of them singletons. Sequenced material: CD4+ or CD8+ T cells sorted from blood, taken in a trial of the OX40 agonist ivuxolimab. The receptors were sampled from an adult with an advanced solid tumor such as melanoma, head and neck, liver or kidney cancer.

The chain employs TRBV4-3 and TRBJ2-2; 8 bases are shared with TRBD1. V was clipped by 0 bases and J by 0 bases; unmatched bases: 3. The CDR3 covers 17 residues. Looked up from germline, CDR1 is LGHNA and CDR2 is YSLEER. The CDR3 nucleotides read TGCGCCAGCAGCCAAGACCCGACAGGGGCGAACACCGGGGAGCTGTTTTTT. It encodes CASSQDPTGANTGELFF.

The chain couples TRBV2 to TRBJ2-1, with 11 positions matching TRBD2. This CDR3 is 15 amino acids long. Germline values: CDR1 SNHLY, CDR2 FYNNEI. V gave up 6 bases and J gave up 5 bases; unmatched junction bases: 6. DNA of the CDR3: TGTGCCAGCAGCGGGACTAGCGGATATGACAATGAGCAGTTCTTC. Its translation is CASSGTSGYDNEQFF.

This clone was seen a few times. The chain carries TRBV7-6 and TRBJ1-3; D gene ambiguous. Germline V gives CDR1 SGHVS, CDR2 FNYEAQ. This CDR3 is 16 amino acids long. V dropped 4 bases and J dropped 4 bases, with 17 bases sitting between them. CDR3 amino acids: CASSSPGKEAGNTIYF. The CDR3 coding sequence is TGTGCCAGCAGCTCTCCCGGGAAGGAGGCAGGAAACACCATATATTTT.

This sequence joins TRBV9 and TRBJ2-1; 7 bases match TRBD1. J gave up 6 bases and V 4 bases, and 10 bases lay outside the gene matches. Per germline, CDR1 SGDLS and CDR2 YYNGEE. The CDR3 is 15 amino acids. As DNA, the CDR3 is TGTGCCAGCAGCCCTCGACAGGGAAGGCTCAATGAGCAGTTCTTC. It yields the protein CASSPRQGRLNEQFF.

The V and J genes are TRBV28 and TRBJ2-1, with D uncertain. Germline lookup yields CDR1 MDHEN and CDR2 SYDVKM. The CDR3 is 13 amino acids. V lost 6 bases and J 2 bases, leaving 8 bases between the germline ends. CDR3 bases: TGTGCCAGCAGCCCCAGTCCCTACAATGAGCAGTTCTTC. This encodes CASSPSPYNEQFF.

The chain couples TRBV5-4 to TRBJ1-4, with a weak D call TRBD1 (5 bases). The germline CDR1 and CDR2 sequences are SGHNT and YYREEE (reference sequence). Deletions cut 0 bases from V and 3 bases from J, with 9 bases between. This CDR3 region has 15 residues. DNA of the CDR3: TGTGCCAGCAGCTTGGCCGGGACGGCTAATGAAAAACTGTTTTTT. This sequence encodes CASSLAGTANEKLFF.

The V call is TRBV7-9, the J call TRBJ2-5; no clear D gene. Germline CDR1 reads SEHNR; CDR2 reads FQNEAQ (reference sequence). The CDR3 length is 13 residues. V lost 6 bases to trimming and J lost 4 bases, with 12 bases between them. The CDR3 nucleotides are TGTGCCAGCAGAGCGACCTTTACAGAGACCCAGTACTTC. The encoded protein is CASRATFTETQYF.

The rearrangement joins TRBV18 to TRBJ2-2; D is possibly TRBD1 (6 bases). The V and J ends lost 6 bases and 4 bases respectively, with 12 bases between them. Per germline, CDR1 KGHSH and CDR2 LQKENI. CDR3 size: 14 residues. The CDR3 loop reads CASSEQGPTGELFF. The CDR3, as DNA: TGTGCCAGCTCCGAACAGGGCCCCACCGGGGAGCTGTTTTTT.

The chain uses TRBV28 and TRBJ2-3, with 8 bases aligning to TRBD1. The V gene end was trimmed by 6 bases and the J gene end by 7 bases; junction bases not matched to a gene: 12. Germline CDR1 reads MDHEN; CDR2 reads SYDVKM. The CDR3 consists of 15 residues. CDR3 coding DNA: TGTGCCAGCAGGCTAAGACTTACAGGGGGATATACGCAGTATTTT. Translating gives CASRLRLTGGYTQYF.

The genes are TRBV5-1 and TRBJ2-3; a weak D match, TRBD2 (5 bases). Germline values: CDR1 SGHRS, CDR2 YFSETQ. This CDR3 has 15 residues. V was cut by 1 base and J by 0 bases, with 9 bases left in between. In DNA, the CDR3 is TGCGCCAGCAGCTTGTGGGAGTCGAGCACAGATACGCAGTATTTT. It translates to CASSLWESSTDTQYF.

CDR3 residues: CASRFGQGIYGYTF. In DNA form, the CDR3 reads TGTGCCAGTAGATTCGGACAGGGCATCTATGGCTACACCTTC. The chain uses TRBV19 and TRBJ1-2; 8 bases are a match to TRBD1. The CDR3 contains 14 residues. The germline V gene encodes CDR1 LNHDA and CDR2 SQIVND (reference sequence). Trimming removed 6 bases from V and 4 bases from J; junction bases left unmatched: 7.

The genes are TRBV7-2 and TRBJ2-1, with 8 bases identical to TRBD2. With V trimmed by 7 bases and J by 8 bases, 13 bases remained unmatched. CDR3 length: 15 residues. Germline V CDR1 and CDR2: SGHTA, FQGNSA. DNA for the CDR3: TGTGCCAGCACCTCCGTAGGACTAGCTAAGCATGAGCAGTTCTTC. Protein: CASTSVGLAKHEQFF.

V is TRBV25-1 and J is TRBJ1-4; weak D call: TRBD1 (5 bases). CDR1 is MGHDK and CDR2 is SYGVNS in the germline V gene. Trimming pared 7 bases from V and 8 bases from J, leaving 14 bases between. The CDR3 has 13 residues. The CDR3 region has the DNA TGTGCCAGCAACCTCGGTTGGGGCGAAAAACTGTTTTTT. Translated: CASNLGWGEKLFF.

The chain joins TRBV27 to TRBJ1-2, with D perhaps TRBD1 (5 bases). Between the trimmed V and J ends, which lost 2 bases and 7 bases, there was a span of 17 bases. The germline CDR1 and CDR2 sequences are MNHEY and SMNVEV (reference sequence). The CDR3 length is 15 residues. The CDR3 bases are TGTGCCAGCAGTTTAAGCTGGGGGAACTCGCGTGGCTACACCTTC. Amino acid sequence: CASSLSWGNSRGYTF.

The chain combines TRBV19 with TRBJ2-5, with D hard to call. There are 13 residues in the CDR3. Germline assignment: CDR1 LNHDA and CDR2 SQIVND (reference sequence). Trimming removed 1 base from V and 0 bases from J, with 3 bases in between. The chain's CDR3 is CASSIGYQETQYF. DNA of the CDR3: TGTGCCAGTAGTATAGGTTACCAAGAGACCCAGTACTTC.

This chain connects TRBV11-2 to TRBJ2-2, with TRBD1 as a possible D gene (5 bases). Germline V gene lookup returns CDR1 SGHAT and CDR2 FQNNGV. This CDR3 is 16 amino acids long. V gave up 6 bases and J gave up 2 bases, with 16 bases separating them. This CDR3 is CASRAYRRGNTGELFF. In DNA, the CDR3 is TGTGCCAGCAGAGCTTACAGGCGCGGTAACACCGGGGAGCTGTTTTTT.

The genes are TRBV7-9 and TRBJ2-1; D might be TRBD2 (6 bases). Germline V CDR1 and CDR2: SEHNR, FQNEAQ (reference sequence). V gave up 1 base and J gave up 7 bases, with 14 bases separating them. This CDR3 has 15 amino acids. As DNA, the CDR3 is TGTGCCAGCAGCTTAGGGAGGGCGGCGGTTAATGAGCAGTTCTTC. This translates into CASSLGRAAVNEQFF.

As DNA, the CDR3 is TGTGCCAGCAGTTTTCCGGGGCGGTATTCACCCCTCCACTTT. As protein: CASSFPGRYSPLHF. The chain links TRBV28 to TRBJ1-6, with D tentatively TRBD1 (5 bases). This CDR3 has 14 residues. The V end lost 3 bases, the J end lost 8 bases, and 11 bases lay between the germline ends. In germline, CDR1 is MDHEN, CDR2 SYDVKM.

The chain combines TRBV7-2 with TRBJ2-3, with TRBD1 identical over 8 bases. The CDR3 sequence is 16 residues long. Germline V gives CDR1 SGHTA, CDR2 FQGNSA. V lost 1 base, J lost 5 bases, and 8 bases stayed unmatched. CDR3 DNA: TGTGCCAGCAGCTTAGGGTCCAGGGGGCATGGAGATACGCAGTATTTT. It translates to CASSLGSRGHGDTQYF. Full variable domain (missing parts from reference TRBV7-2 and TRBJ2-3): GAGVSQSPSNKVTEKGKDVELRCDPISGHTALYWYRQSLGQGLEFLIYFQGNSAPDKSGLPSDRFSAERTGGSVSTLTIQRTQQEDSAVYLCASSLGSRGHGDTQYFGPGTRLTVL.

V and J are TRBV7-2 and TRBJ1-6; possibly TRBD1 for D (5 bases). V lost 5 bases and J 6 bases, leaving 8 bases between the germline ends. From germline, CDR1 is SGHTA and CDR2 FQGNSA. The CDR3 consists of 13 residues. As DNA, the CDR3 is TGTACCAGCAGCAGGGACTTTAATTCACCCCTCCACTTT. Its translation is CTSSRDFNSPLHF.

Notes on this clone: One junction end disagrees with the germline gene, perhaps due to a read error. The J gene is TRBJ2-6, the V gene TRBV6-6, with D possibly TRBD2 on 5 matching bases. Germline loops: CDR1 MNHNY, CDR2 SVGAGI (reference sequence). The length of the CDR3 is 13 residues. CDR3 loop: CASSYDGNTDRAF. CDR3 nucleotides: TGTGCCAGCAGTTACGACGGGAACACGGACCGGGCTTTC.

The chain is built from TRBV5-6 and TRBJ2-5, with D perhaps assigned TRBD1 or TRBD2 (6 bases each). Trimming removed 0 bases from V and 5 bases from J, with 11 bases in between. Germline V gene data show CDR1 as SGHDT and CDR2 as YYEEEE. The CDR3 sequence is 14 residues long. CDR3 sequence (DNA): TGTGCCAGCAGCTTGGTGGGGGCGGGGGAGACCCAGTACTTC. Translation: CASSLVGAGETQYF.

DNA of the CDR3: TGTGCCAGCAGTGAACAAGTGGGATACACAGATACGCAGTATTTT. This encodes CASSEQVGYTDTQYF. V and J are TRBV2 and TRBJ2-3; D gene unclear. Trimming removed 2 bases at V and 2 bases at J, with 11 bases between. CDR1 SNHLY and CDR2 FYNNEI come from the germline V gene. The CDR3 sequence is 15 residues long.

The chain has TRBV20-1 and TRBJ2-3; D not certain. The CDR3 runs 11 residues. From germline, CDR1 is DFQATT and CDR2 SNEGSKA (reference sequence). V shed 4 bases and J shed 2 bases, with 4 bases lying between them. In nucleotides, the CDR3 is TGCAGTGCTATCGACACAGATACGCAGTATTTT. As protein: CSAIDTDTQYF.

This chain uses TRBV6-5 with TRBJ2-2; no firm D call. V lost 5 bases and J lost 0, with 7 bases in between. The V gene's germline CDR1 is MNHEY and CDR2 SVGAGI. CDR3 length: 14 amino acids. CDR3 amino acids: CASSLGTNTGELFF. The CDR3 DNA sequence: TGTGCCAGCAGTCTCGGAACGAACACCGGGGAGCTGTTTTTT.

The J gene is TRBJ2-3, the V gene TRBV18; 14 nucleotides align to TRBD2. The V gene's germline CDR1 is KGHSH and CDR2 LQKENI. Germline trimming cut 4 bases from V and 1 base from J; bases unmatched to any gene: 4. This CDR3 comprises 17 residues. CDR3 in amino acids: CASSLGTSGSGTDTQYF. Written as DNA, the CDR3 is TGTGCCAGCTCACTCGGGACTAGCGGGAGTGGCACAGATACGCAGTATTTT.

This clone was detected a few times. The CDR3 region has the DNA TGTGCCAGCAGTTCTAGCGGCTACAATGAGCAGTTCTTC. Protein: CASSSSGYNEQFF. The chain has TRBV9 and TRBJ2-1; 7 bases are shared with TRBD2. J lost 3 bases, V lost 5 bases, and 2 bases had no gene match. The CDR3 length is 13 residues. Per germline, CDR1 SGDLS and CDR2 YYNGEE. The full variable domain, rest sourced from reference TRBV9 and TRBJ2-1, is DSGVTQTPKHLITATGQRVTLRCSPRSGDLSVYWYQQSLDQGLQFLIQYYNGEERAKGNILERFSAQQFPDLHSELNLSSLELGDSALYFCASSSSGYNEQFFGPGTRLTVL.